This T cell receptor beta chain came from a study of T cells after yellow fever vaccination. The study's findings and limits: Some clonotypes, a small share, were shared between CD4 and CD8 compartments. A weaker but faster secondary response was observed, peaking on day 5 versus 15. Abundant clonotypes from the bulk population could get into FACS-sorted repertoires as contaminants. Clones that expanded after primary vaccination mostly reappeared after the booster (approximately 96% CD4, 88% CD8).

TCRdb used MiXCR to reprocess the 5' RACE reads, holding one entry per CDR3 protein. The sample lists some 120,000 distinct CDR3 sequences; 6.5% to 8% were seen once. In this sample, this clonotype turned up a few times. Its specificity is unknown. This CDR3 comprises 13 residues. V lost 6 bases and J 6 bases, leaving 11 bases between the germline ends. Germline loops: CDR1 MNHNS, CDR2 SASEGT. The chain links TRBV6-1 to TRBJ2-2, with D perhaps given as TRBD1 or TRBD2 (6 bases each). Material: CD4+ T cells sorted from PBMCs, obtained 9 to 10 days after the first yellow fever vaccination. The receptor comes from a man between 18 and 29 years old who received the YFV17D yellow fever vaccine. The chain's CDR3 is CASRRGVSGELFF. DNA of the CDR3: TGTGCCAGCAGGAGGGGGGTCTCCGGGGAGCTGTTTTTT.